A selection of T cell receptor beta chains follows, all from one sample in a study of T-cell reconstitution after alpha-beta-depleted transplantation in children. Each CDR3 protein is one row after TCRdb ran MiXCR on the PCR reads. This table has some 75,000 distinct CDR3 sequences, roughly 6.6% appearing once. The source was PBMCs from the stem cell graft donor, collected from the stem cell graft. The source of these receptors is a human donor who donated a stem cell graft to a child with acute lymphoblastic leukemia. Both conserved end residues are part of each CDR3. A D gene is named only where the DNA matches it firmly. Clone sizes are given selectively: once, few, many, or a class where the clone is expanded.

J: TRBJ2-3; V: TRBV6-1; D: NA; size: many; CDR3: CASRNFASTDTQYF; DNA: TGTGCCAGCAGAAACTTTGCTAGCACAGATACGCAGTATTTT
J: TRBJ2-1; V: TRBV24-1; D: NA; size: many; CDR3: CATSDPSDAAGEQFF; DNA: TGTGCCACCAGTGATCCCTCGGACGCCGCGGGTGAGCAGTTCTTC
J: TRBJ1-3; V: TRBV12-3/TRBV12-4; D: NA; size: few; CDR3: CASSSPRATIYF; DNA: TGTGCCAGCAGCTCTCCACGAGCCACCATATATTTT
J: TRBJ2-3; V: TRBV6-2/TRBV6-3; D: TRBD1; size: few; CDR3: CASSYPSPETGPSHSTDTQYF; DNA: TGTGCCAGCAGTTACCCATCACCCGAGACAGGGCCCTCACATAGCACAGATACGCAGTATTTT
J: TRBJ1-1; V: TRBV7-9; D: NA; size: many; CDR3: CASSFRDRPTEAFF; DNA: TGTGCCAGCAGCTTCAGAGACAGACCCACTGAAGCTTTCTTT
J: TRBJ2-1; V: TRBV4-1; D: NA; size: many; CDR3: CASSQDRSGKQFF; DNA: TGCGCCAGCAGCCAAGATCGAAGCGGCAAGCAGTTCTTC
J: TRBJ2-2; V: TRBV4-1; D: TRBD2; size: few; CDR3: CASSYRLAGNTGELFF; DNA: TGCGCCAGCAGCTATCGACTAGCGGGCAACACCGGGGAGCTGTTTTTT
J: TRBJ1-1; V: TRBV18; D: NA; size: many; CDR3: CASSPLQGLTEAFF; DNA: TGTGCCAGCTCACCACTTCAGGGGCTAACTGAAGCTTTCTTT
J: TRBJ2-7; V: TRBV20-1; D: NA; size: many; CDR3: CSARGGRVIHEQYF; DNA: TGCAGTGCTAGAGGGGGGCGGGTAATCCACGAGCAGTACTTC
J: TRBJ2-7; V: TRBV20-1; D: NA; size: many; CDR3: CSAMTSSYEQYF; DNA: TGCAGTGCTATGACTAGTTCCTACGAGCAGTACTTC
J: TRBJ2-7; V: TRBV12-3/TRBV12-4; D: NA; size: many; CDR3: CASSLTRDGPYEQYF; DNA: TGTGCCAGCAGCTTGACGCGGGACGGCCCCTACGAGCAGTACTTC
J: TRBJ2-5; V: TRBV20-1; D: NA; size: many; CDR3: CSASQGETQYF; DNA: TGCAGTGCTAGTCAGGGAGAGACCCAGTACTTC
J: TRBJ1-1; V: TRBV3-1; D: NA; size: NA; CDR3: CASSPGVNTEAFF; DNA: TGTGCCAGCAGCCCCGGGGTGAACACTGAAGCTTTCTTT
J: TRBJ2-7; V: TRBV19; D: NA; size: many; CDR3: CASSFQDSLYEQYF; DNA: TGTGCCAGTAGTTTCCAGGACAGTTTATACGAGCAGTACTTC
J: TRBJ2-7; V: TRBV6-5; D: TRBD2; size: NA; CDR3: CASSYVQGTSAYEQYF; DNA: TGTGCCAGCAGTTACGTTCAAGGGACTAGCGCTTACGAGCAGTACTTC
J: TRBJ1-5; V: TRBV15; D: NA; size: many; CDR3: CATSRGGPAGQPQHF; DNA: TGTGCCACCAGCAGAGGCGGGCCGGCAGGGCAGCCCCAGCATTTT
J: TRBJ2-3; V: TRBV7-9; D: NA; size: NA; CDR3: CASSPSQGTQYF; DNA: TGTGCCAGCAGCCCTTCCCAGGGTACGCAGTATTTT
J: TRBJ1-5; V: TRBV5-6; D: NA; size: few; CDR3: CASSLGLNSNQPQHF; DNA: TGTGCCAGCAGCCTCGGCCTAAATAGCAATCAGCCCCAGCATTTT
J: TRBJ2-5; V: TRBV4-2; D: TRBD1; size: few; CDR3: CASSPPGQGGETQYF; DNA: TGTGCCAGCAGCCCTCCGGGACAGGGGGGAGAGACCCAGTACTTC
J: TRBJ2-3; V: TRBV2; D: NA; size: NA; CDR3: CASSEGVGLAKDTQYF; DNA: TGTGCCAGCAGTGAAGGCGTGGGTCTAGCTAAAGATACGCAGTATTTT
J: TRBJ2-7; V: TRBV4-1; D: NA; size: many; CDR3: CASSQEGVWGDRDEQYF; DNA: TGCGCCAGCAGCCAAGAGGGGGTCTGGGGGGATCGAGACGAGCAGTACTTC
J: TRBJ2-2; V: TRBV5-1; D: NA; size: NA; CDR3: CASSSKVLSGELFF; DNA: TGCGCCAGCAGCTCGAAGGTGCTCTCTGGGGAGCTGTTTTTT
J: TRBJ2-7; V: TRBV20-1; D: NA; size: many; CDR3: CSASGKEGYEQYF; DNA: TGCAGTGCTAGCGGAAAGGAGGGCTACGAGCAGTACTTC
J: TRBJ2-2; V: TRBV4-3; D: TRBD2; size: many; CDR3: CASSQDNRGGDTGELFF; DNA: TGCGCCAGCAGCCAAGATAACCGGGGGGGCGACACCGGGGAGCTGTTTTTT
J: TRBJ1-3; V: TRBV6-1; D: NA; size: many; CDR3: CASTLTQWSSGNTIYF; DNA: TGTGCCAGCACCCTTACTCAGTGGTCCTCTGGAAACACCATATATTTT
J: TRBJ2-7; V: TRBV6-2/TRBV6-3; D: TRBD1; size: many; CDR3: CASRPSGTGGREQYF; DNA: TGTGCCAGCAGACCGTCCGGGACAGGGGGTCGCGAGCAGTACTTC
J: TRBJ1-1; V: TRBV11-1; D: NA; size: few; CDR3: CASSFGGPEAFF; DNA: TGTGCCAGCAGCTTCGGGGGCCCCGAAGCTTTCTTT
J: TRBJ2-1; V: TRBV5-6; D: NA; size: many; CDR3: CASSLGGLGNEQFF; DNA: TGTGCCAGCAGCTTGGGGGGACTGGGGAATGAGCAGTTCTTC
J: TRBJ1-4; V: TRBV28; D: NA; size: NA; CDR3: CASQRFPGEKLFF; DNA: TGTGCCAGCCAAAGATTCCCCGGGGAAAAACTGTTTTTT
J: TRBJ1-5; V: TRBV27; D: NA; size: many; CDR3: CASSSFGGQPQHF; DNA: TGTGCCAGCAGTTCTTTCGGTGGTCAGCCCCAGCATTTT
J: TRBJ2-3; V: TRBV29-1; D: NA; size: many; CDR3: CSVGTAQGSTDTQYF; DNA: TGCAGCGTAGGGACGGCACAGGGCAGCACAGATACGCAGTATTTT